This TCR beta chain was captured by sequencing in a study of blood T cell repertoires in COVID-19. CDR1 is GTSNPN, CDR2 SVGIG, per germline (reference sequence). CDR3 length equals 13 residues. J gave up 12 bases and V 3 bases, and 10 bases lay outside the gene matches. Using immunoSEQ multiplex PCR, the repertoire was profiled, and TCRdb retains in-frame clones only, with some absent. Among some 150,000 clones listed, 70% to 85% were seen once. Cohorts were assigned according to the clinical history that participants reported. Recovered participants had two consecutive negative NP/OP PCR tests, healthcare professional clearance, or symptom resolution.

The chain joins TRBV30 to TRBJ1-2; 10 bases match TRBD1. The TCR sequence derives from a middle-aged man who had recovered from COVID-19. Sequenced input: PBMCs or T cells enriched from blood (not recorded which). The CDR3 coding sequence is TGTGCCTGGAGGGGAACCGGGACAGGGGTTCACACCTTC. Protein sequence: CAWRGTGTGVHTF.